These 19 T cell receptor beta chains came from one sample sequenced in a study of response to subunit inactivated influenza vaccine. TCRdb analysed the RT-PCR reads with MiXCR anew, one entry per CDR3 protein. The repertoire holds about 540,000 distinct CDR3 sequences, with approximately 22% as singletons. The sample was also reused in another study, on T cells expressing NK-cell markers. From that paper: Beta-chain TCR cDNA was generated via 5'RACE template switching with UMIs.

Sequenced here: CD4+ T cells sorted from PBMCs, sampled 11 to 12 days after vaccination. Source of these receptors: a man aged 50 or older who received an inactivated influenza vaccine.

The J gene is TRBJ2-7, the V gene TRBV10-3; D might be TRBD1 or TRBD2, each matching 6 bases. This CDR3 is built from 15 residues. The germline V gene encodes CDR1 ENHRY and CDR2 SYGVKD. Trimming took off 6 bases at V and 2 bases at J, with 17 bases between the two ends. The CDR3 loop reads CAIRSSGAEAYEQYF. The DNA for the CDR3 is TGTGCCATCAGATCCTCGGGGGCCGAAGCCTACGAGCAGTACTTC.

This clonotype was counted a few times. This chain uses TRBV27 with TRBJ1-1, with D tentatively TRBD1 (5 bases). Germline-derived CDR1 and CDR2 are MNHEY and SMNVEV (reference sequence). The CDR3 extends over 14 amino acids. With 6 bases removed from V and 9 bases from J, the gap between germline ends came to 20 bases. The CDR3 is CASRRDGTTTKAFF. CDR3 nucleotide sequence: TGTGCCAGCAGAAGGGACGGGACGACCACAAAAGCTTTCTTT.

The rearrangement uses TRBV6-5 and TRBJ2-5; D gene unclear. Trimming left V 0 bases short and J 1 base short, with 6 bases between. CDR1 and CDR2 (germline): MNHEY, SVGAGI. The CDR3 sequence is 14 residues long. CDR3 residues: CASSYSSLQETQYF. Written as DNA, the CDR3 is TGTGCCAGCAGTTACTCGTCCCTCCAAGAGACCCAGTACTTC.

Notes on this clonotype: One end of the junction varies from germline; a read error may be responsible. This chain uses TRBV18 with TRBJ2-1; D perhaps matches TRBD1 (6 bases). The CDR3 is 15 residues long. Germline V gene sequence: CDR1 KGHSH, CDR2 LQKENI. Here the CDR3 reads CASSPGRGQYNEQFF. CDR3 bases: TGTGCCAGCTCACCAGGCAGGGGCCAATACAATGAGCAATTCTTC.

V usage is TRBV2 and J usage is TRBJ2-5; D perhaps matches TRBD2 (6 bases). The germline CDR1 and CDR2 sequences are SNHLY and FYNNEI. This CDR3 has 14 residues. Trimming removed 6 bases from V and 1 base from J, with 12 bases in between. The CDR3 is CASSKGTSQETQYF. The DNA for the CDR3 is TGTGCCAGCAGCAAAGGGACTTCCCAAGAGACCCAGTACTTC.

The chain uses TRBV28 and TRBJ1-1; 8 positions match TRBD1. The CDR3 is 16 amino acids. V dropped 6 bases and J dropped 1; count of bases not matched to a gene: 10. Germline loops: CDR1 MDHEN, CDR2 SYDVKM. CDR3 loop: CASSSPGGTGNTEAFF. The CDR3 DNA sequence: TGTGCCAGCAGCTCACCCGGAGGGACAGGGAACACTGAAGCTTTCTTT.

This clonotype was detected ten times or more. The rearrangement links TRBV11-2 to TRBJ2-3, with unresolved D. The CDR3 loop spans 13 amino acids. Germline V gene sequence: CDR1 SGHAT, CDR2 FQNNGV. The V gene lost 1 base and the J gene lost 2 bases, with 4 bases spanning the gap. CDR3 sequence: CASSLGDTDTQYF. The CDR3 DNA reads TGTGCCAGCAGCTTAGGAGACACAGATACGCAGTATTTT.

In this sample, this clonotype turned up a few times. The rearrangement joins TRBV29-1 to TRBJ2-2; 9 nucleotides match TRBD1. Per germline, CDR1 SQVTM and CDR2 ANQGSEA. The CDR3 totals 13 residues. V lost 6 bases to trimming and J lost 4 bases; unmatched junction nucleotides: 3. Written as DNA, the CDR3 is TGCAGCGTCCGGACAGGGGCCACCGGGGAGCTGTTTTTT. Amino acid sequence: CSVRTGATGELFF.

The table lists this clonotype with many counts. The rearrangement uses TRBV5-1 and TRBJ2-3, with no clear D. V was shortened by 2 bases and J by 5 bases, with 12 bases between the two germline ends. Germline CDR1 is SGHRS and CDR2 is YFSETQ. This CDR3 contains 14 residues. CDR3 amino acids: CASSLHDRRDTQYF. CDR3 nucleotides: TGCGCCAGCAGCTTACATGACCGTAGAGATACGCAGTATTTT.

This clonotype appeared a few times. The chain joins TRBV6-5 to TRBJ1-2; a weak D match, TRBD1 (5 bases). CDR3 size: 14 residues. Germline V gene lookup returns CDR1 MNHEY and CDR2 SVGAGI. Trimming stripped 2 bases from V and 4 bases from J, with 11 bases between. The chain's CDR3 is CASSYRGVGYGYTF. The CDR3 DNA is TGTGCCAGCAGTTACCGGGGGGTAGGCTATGGCTACACCTTC.

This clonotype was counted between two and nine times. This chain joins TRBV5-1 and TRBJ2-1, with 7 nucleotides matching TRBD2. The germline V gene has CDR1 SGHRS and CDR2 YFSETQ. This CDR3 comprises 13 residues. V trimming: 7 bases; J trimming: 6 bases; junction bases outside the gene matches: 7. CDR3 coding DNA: TGCGCCAGCGGGAGGGGTTCCGTCAATGAGCAGTTCTTC. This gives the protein CASGRGSVNEQFF.

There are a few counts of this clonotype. CDR3 bases: TGTGCCAGCAGCCAAGCTTGGCAGTACAATGAGCAGTTCTTC. As protein: CASSQAWQYNEQFF. The chain joins TRBV3-1 to TRBJ2-1; no clear D gene. The V gene lost 1 base and the J gene lost 4 bases, with 8 bases spanning the gap. Germline values: CDR1 LGHDT, CDR2 YNNKEL (reference sequence). The CDR3 length is 14 residues.

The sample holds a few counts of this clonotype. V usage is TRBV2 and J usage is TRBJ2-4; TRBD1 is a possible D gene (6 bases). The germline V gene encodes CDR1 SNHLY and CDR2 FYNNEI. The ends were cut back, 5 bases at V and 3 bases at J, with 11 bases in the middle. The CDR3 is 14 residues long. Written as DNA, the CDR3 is TGTGCCAGCAGTACACAGGGTATCAAAAACATTCAGTACTTC. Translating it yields CASSTQGIKNIQYF.

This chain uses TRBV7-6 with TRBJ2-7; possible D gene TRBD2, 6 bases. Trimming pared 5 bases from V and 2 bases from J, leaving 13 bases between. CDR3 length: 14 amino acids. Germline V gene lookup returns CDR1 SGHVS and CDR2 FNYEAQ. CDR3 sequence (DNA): TGTGCCAGCAGCCCCCCGGGGGACCCCTACGAGCAGTACTTC. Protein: CASSPPGDPYEQYF.

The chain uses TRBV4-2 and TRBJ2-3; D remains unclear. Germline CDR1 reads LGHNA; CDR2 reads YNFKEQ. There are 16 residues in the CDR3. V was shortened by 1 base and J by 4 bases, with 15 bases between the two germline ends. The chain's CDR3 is CASSQAGQRGPDTQYF. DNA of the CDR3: TGTGCCAGCAGCCAAGCCGGGCAACGTGGTCCAGATACGCAGTATTTT.

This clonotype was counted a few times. CDR3 sequence (DNA): TGTGCCAGCAGCGTAGGGTTAGCGGGGCACTACAATGAGCAGTTCTTC. Encoded protein: CASSVGLAGHYNEQFF. The J gene is TRBJ2-1, the V gene TRBV9; 8 nucleotides line up with TRBD2. Per germline, CDR1 SGDLS and CDR2 YYNGEE. The CDR3 contains 16 residues. The V segment lost 0 bases and the J segment 3 bases; nucleotides outside the gene matches: 5.

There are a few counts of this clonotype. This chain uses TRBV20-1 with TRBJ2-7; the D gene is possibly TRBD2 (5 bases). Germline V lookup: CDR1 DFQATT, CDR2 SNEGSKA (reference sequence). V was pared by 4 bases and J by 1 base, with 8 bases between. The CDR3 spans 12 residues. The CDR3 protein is CSANSASYEQYF. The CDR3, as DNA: TGCAGTGCTAATAGCGCGTCCTACGAGCAGTACTTC.

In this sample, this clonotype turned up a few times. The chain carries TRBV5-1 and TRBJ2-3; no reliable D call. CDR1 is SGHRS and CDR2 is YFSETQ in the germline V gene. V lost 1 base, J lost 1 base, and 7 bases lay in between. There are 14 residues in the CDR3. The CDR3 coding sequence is TGCGCCAGCAGCTTGCCCAGGCGCACAGATACGCAGTATTTT. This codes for CASSLPRRTDTQYF.

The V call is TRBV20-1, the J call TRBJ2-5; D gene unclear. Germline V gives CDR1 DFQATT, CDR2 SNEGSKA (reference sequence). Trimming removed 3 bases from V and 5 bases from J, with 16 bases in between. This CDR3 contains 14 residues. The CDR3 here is CSARPLGARETQYF. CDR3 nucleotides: TGCAGTGCTAGGCCGCTTGGAGCGCGGGAGACCCAGTACTTC.